This TCR beta chain was recovered during a study of response to subunit inactivated influenza vaccine. There are 13 residues in the CDR3. Germline assignment: CDR1 LGHDT and CDR2 YNNKEL (reference sequence). Trimming took 3 bases from V and 9 from J; bases not matched to a gene: 2. This clonotype was recorded many times. TCRdb called the RT-PCR reads again in MiXCR, with one record for every CDR3 protein. The repertoire includes a few hundred thousand distinct CDR3 sequences, about 14% of them detected once, and 11% sits in the top ten. Specimen: PBMCs from blood, collected 11 to 12 days after vaccination. This chain connects TRBV3-1 to TRBJ1-6, with TRBD1 matching over 7 bases. The sequence came from a man in his forties or fifties who received an inactivated influenza vaccine. Here the CDR3 DNA reads TGTGCCAGCAGCCAGCGACAGGGTTCACCCCTCCACTTT. Translating gives CASSQRQGSPLHF. Supplemented by reference TRBV3-1 and TRBJ1-6, the full variable domain reads DTAVSQTPKYLVTQMGNDKSIKCEQNLGHDTMYWYKQDSKKFLKIMFSYNNKELIINETVPNRFSPKSPDKAHLNLHINSLELGDSAVYFCASSQRQGSPLHFGNGTRLTVT.